What follows describes a single T cell receptor beta chain. Its specificity is not known. This sample is part of a study of T-cell reconstitution after alpha-beta-depleted transplantation in children. Unmatched junction bases numbered 22, after V lost 1 base and J lost 4 bases. CDR1 and CDR2 from the germline V gene are MNHEY and SMNVEV (reference sequence). The CDR3 is 21 residues long. Study-wide findings and caveats: TCRbeta diversity was high at day 60 in some patients (a result of surviving recipient T cells and thymic progenitors). Reported findings indicate that, about two months after transplant, alpha-beta T cells came from several hundred expanded clones, which were derived from non-depleted graft cells.

This sample's TCRbeta library carried unique molecular identifier barcodes. TCRdb analysed the PCR reads with MiXCR anew, one entry per CDR3 protein. The sample shows some 190,000 distinct CDR3 sequences, around 10% of them seen only once. This specimen consisted of PBMCs, obtained before TCRalphabeta/CD19-depleted stem cell transplant. V usage is TRBV27 and J usage is TRBJ2-7; 10 bases match TRBD2. The sequence was collected from a boy between 2 and 10 years old with acute myeloid leukemia, due to receive a stem cell transplant. This chain's CDR3 is CASSLLGGGLAVPRLGYEQYF. The CDR3 bases are TGTGCCAGCAGTTTATTAGGCGGAGGACTAGCGGTTCCCCGGTTAGGATACGAGCAGTACTTC.